This entry concerns a single TCR beta chain. Its antigen is undetermined. The method was immunoSEQ multiplex PCR; TCRdb's version includes in-frame clones alone and lacks a portion of them. In the table there are about 23,000 clones, just over 75% of which are singletons. The data were obtained in a study of CD4 T cells in relation to SARS-CoV-2 and coronaviruses. The wider study: After around 10 days of antigen culture, PBMC TCR beta CDR3s were sequenced. The restricting HLA molecule for shared crossreactive spike epitopes was mapped.

Unexposed donor CD4+ T cells date from 2011-2018, before the COVID-19 pandemic. The cells were cultured for under 13 days before CD4+ T cells were isolated. Testing used SARS-CoV-2 S/N and four cold-coronavirus spikes on unexposed-donor CD4+ T cells, cells permitting. Broader study findings: No donor gave both pre-pandemic and post-infection samples.

The clonotype was recovered from a human donor in good health. The sequencing input was CD4+ T cells from PBMCs, cultured in vitro.

The CDR3: CASIPQSGQGNTGELFF. CDR3 DNA: TGTGCCAGCATCCCCCAGTCTGGCCAGGGGAACACCGGGGAGCTGTTTTTT. V and J are TRBV6-2 or TRBV6-3 and TRBJ2-2, with D perhaps matching TRBD1 (5 bases). The V end lost 7 bases, the J end lost 1 base, and 19 bases lay between the germline ends. Germline CDR1 is MNHEY and CDR2 is SVGEGT. The CDR3 runs to 17 residues.